Presented here are 20 T cell receptor beta chains from one specimen sequenced in a study of vaccination effects on CD4 cells after COVID-19. Viral peptide pools were used in the ViraFEST assay to expand antigen-specific CD4+ T cells, and sequencing came afterward. Upon completion of more than 9 days in culture, CD4+ T cells were isolated. Participants were given two doses of BNT162b2 or mRNA-1273 vaccine. These receptors are not linked to any known antigen. The data were produced by immunoSEQ multiplex PCR, yet TCRdb's version contains in-frame clones alone and is incomplete. The sample contains 25,000 to 30,000 clones, around 79% of which appear only once. The sample consisted of CD4+ T cells from PBMCs cultured with HCoV-NL63 spike peptides, taken after COVID-19 vaccination. The receptors shown here come from a human donor who received a COVID-19 vaccine.

The chain employs TRBV5-1 and TRBJ2-7; TRBD2 aligns across 9 bases. This CDR3 has 15 residues. Per the germline V gene, CDR1 is SGHRS and CDR2 is YFSETQ. The J segment lost 4 bases and the V segment lost 2 bases, leaving 7 bases of the junction unmatched. CDR3 loop: CASSFRLAGWYEQYF. CDR3 sequence (DNA): TGCGCCAGCAGCTTTCGTCTAGCGGGATGGTACGAGCAGTACTTC.

CDR3 DNA: TGTGCCAGCAGCGCTCAGGGGGCACCTAATGAAAAACTGTTTTTT. Amino acids: CASSAQGAPNEKLFF. The gene calls are TRBV9 and TRBJ1-4; 8 nucleotides line up with TRBD1. CDR1 and CDR2 from the germline V gene are SGDLS and YYNGEE. With 3 bases clipped from V and 3 bases from J, the junction kept 4 bases outside the gene matches. CDR3 length: 15 amino acids.

The chain employs TRBV5-1 and TRBJ2-6, with D possibly called TRBD1 or TRBD2 (6 bases each). V was shortened by 6 bases and J by 1 base, with 8 bases between the two germline ends. CDR3 length equals 14 residues. Germline values: CDR1 SGHRS, CDR2 YFSETQ. The CDR3 sequence: CASIGGSGANVLTF. CDR3 in DNA: TGCGCCAGCATAGGGGGGTCTGGGGCCAACGTCCTGACTTTC.

The CDR3 DNA follows: TGTGCCAGCAGTTTCCAGGGATTTCAGGCAACAGATACGCAGTATTTT. Protein: CASSFQGFQATDTQYF. The chain carries TRBV6-5 and TRBJ2-3; D might be TRBD1 (5 bases). The CDR3 sequence is 16 residues long. Per germline, CDR1 MNHEY and CDR2 SVGAGI. Deletions cut 4 bases from V and 3 bases from J, with 17 bases between.

This chain connects TRBV7-2 to TRBJ2-1; D gene uncertain. The CDR3 contains 11 residues. Trimming shortened V by 11 bases and J by 15 bases, and 20 bases separated the two germline ends. In germline, CDR1 is SGHTA, CDR2 FQGNSA. For the CDR3, the DNA is TGTGCCGTGGGCCCAGAGTCGGGTGCGTTCTTC. Residues: CAVGPESGAFF.

This clone appeared once. The V and J genes are TRBV7-2 and TRBJ2-2, with a weak D call TRBD2 (6 bases). The CDR3 extends over 17 amino acids. CDR1 is SGHTA, CDR2 FQGNSA, per germline. The ends were cut back, 3 bases at V and 1 base at J, with 15 bases in the middle. The CDR3 is CASSFGPQRVNTGELFF. In DNA, the CDR3 is TGTGCCAGCAGCTTTGGGCCCCAGCGGGTGAACACCGGGGAGCTGTTTTTT.

V usage is TRBV29-1 and J usage is TRBJ1-1; no reliable D call. The CDR3 length is 12 residues. The V end lost 4 bases, the J end lost 3 bases, and 9 bases lay between the germline ends. CDR1 and CDR2 from the germline V gene are SQVTM and ANQGSEA. CDR3 region: CSVALADTEAFF. CDR3 in DNA: TGCAGCGTTGCACTCGCCGACACTGAAGCTTTCTTT.

This clone appeared once. This rearrangement joins TRBV29-1 to TRBJ2-5; D is perhaps TRBD2 (6 bases). The CDR3 runs 16 residues. V lost 0 bases, J lost 4 bases, and 18 bases lay in between. Germline CDR1 SQVTM, CDR2 ANQGSEA. The CDR3 region is CSVEDGGGGSRETQYF. In DNA form, the CDR3 reads TGCAGCGTTGAAGACGGGGGAGGAGGGTCAAGAGAGACCCAGTACTTC.

V and J are TRBV30 and TRBJ2-1; 12 bases align to TRBD2. V trimming: 1 base; J trimming: 15 bases; junction bases outside the gene matches: 13. The CDR3 sequence is 15 residues long. Germline lookup yields CDR1 GTSNPN and CDR2 SVGIG (reference sequence). The CDR3 DNA sequence: TGTGCCTGGAGTGAATTGGGCGCTAGCGGGGGGGCGGGGTTCTTC. This translates into CAWSELGASGGAGFF. The variable domain in full, completed from reference TRBV30 and TRBJ2-1, reads SQTIHQWPATLVQPVGSPLSLECTVEGTSNPNLYWYRQAAGRGLQLLFYSVGIGQISSEVPQNLSASRPQDRQFILSSKKLLLSDSGFYLCAWSELGASGGAGFFGPGTRLTVL.

This chain joins TRBV24-1 and TRBJ2-1; the match to TRBD1 covers 7 bases. The CDR3 loop spans 15 amino acids. V trimming: 0 bases; J trimming: 6 bases; junction bases outside the gene matches: 4. Germline values: CDR1 KGHDR, CDR2 SFDVKD. The CDR3 loop reads CATSDLGTALNEQFF. The CDR3 DNA follows: TGTGCCACCAGTGATTTGGGGACAGCCCTCAATGAGCAGTTCTTC.

V usage is TRBV6-5 and J usage is TRBJ2-5; 7 bases are a match to TRBD1. V lost 6 bases to trimming and J lost 1 base; unmatched junction nucleotides: 5. CDR1 is MNHEY and CDR2 is SVGAGI in the germline V gene. The CDR3 extends over 14 amino acids. The CDR3 loop reads CASRDSGGQETQYF. CDR3 in DNA: TGTGCCAGCAGGGATTCAGGGGGCCAAGAGACCCAGTACTTC.

The chain links TRBV5-4 to TRBJ1-6; 9 bases are a match to TRBD1. The CDR3 runs 16 residues. Germline CDR1 SGHNT, CDR2 YYREEE (reference sequence). The J segment lost 6 bases and the V segment lost 0 bases, leaving 4 bases of the junction unmatched. CDR3 protein: CASSLAAGQGNSPLHF. CDR3 coding DNA: TGTGCCAGCAGCTTGGCCGCGGGACAGGGTAATTCACCCCTCCACTTT.

V is TRBV5-1 and J is TRBJ1-2; D gene unclear. This CDR3 contains 14 residues. V shed 0 bases and J shed 2 bases, with 8 bases lying between them. Germline-derived CDR1 and CDR2 are SGHRS and YFSETQ. The CDR3 bases are TGCGCCAGCAGCTTGGGAACACAGAACTATGGCTACACCTTC. Translation: CASSLGTQNYGYTF.

This clone was counted only a few times. This chain links TRBV5-1 with TRBJ1-2; D perhaps matches TRBD1 (5 bases). This CDR3 has 16 amino acids. Germline V gives CDR1 SGHRS, CDR2 YFSETQ. V lost 0 bases to trimming and J lost 5 bases, with 17 bases between them. In DNA, the CDR3 is TGCGCCAGCAGCTTGGGTGGCACAGGTGAGGCGTATGGCTACACCTTC. Residues: CASSLGGTGEAYGYTF.

The chain has TRBV7-8 and TRBJ2-3, with D perhaps matching TRBD2 (5 bases). Germline V CDR1 and CDR2: SGHVS, FQNEAQ. V lost 4 bases, J lost 3 bases, and 11 bases lay in between. CDR3 length equals 14 residues. The CDR3 loop reads CASSSLRGTDTQYF. As DNA, the CDR3 is TGTGCCAGCAGCTCCCTACGGGGTACAGATACGCAGTATTTT.

J is TRBJ1-6 and V is TRBV12-2. TRBV12-2 is listed as a pseudogene. CDR3 length: 15 residues. CDR3 DNA: TGTGCAAGTCGCTCAGACCGGGCCCATAATTCACCCCTCCACTTT. Amino acids: CASRSDRAHNSPLHF.

V usage is TRBV6-5 and J usage is TRBJ1-2; a weak D match, TRBD1 (6 bases). Germline CDR1 MNHEY, CDR2 SVGAGI. CDR3 length: 13 residues. V was clipped by 10 bases and J by 1 base, with 13 bases between them. The CDR3 region is CATSDRNNYGYTF. CDR3 sequence (DNA): TGTGCCACTTCGGACAGAAATAACTATGGCTACACCTTC.

J is TRBJ2-1 and V is TRBV18; 9 bases fit TRBD2. Germline V gene lookup returns CDR1 KGHSH and CDR2 LQKENI. CDR3 size: 16 residues. Trimming at V came to 4 bases and at J to 3 bases, leaving 7 bases not matched to a gene. Here the CDR3 DNA reads TGTGCCAGCTCACGCGGCGGGGGGGTCTACTACAATGAGCAGTTCTTC. Encoded protein: CASSRGGGVYYNEQFF.

The sample holds a few counts of this clone. The chain is built from TRBV6-5 and TRBJ1-2; 10 bases are shared with TRBD1. Germline V gene data show CDR1 as MNHEY and CDR2 as SVGAGI. The CDR3 spans 14 residues. The trim removed 1 base at V and 8 bases at J, leaving 4 bases unmatched. CDR3 sequence: CASSYLGQGGGYTF. The CDR3 nucleotides are TGTGCCAGCAGTTACTTAGGACAGGGGGGAGGCTACACCTTC.

V and J are TRBV5-1 and TRBJ2-3; unclear D gene. V was cut by 0 bases and J by 0 bases, with 5 bases left in between. CDR3 length: 14 residues. The germline CDR1 and CDR2 sequences are SGHRS and YFSETQ. CDR3 DNA sequence: TGCGCCAGCAGCTTGGGGAGCAGCACAGATACGCAGTATTTT. Residues: CASSLGSSTDTQYF.